The 11 T cell receptor beta chains presented below share a single source sample, sequenced in a study of OX40 agonist ivuxolimab in advanced cancers. Profiling relied on immunoSEQ multiplex PCR, and the TCRdb table lists in-frame clones only, not all of them. The top ten clones hold about 1.8% of a sample with tens of thousands of clones, around four fifths of them seen once. Sequenced here: CD4+ or CD8+ T cells sorted from blood, sampled in a trial of the OX40 agonist ivuxolimab. The receptors here all came from an adult with an advanced solid tumor such as melanoma, head and neck, liver or kidney cancer.

This chain uses TRBV2 with TRBJ2-5, with no clear D. The CDR3 totals 17 residues. The V and J ends lost 1 base and 7 bases respectively, with 22 bases between them. Germline lookup yields CDR1 SNHLY and CDR2 FYNNEI. For the CDR3, the DNA is TGTGCCAGCAGTGAAGGGGCTAGTGCTGCGCTGGGTGCGACCCAGTACTTC. Translating gives CASSEGASAALGATQYF.

The gene calls are TRBV5-5 and TRBJ2-7, with D unclear. V shed 3 bases and J shed 1 base, with 11 bases lying between them. CDR1 is SGHKS and CDR2 is YYEKEE in the germline V gene (reference sequence). This CDR3 is built from 14 residues. The CDR3 region is CASSSVGRSYEQYF. The DNA for the CDR3 is TGTGCCAGCAGCTCTGTAGGCAGATCCTACGAGCAGTACTTC.

V and J are TRBV11-2 and TRBJ1-3; maybe TRBD1 (6 bases). Looked up from germline, CDR1 is SGHAT and CDR2 is FQNNGV. The CDR3 is 14 residues long. Trimming cost V 6 bases and J 4 bases, with 13 bases left between them. The DNA for the CDR3 is TGTGCCAGCAGTCCCCGACAGGAGGGAAACACCATATATTTT. Its translation: CASSPRQEGNTIYF.

Only a few counts were recorded for this clone. This sequence joins TRBV9 and TRBJ1-1; maybe TRBD1 (5 bases). The germline gives CDR1 SGDLS, CDR2 YYNGEE. CDR3 size: 13 residues. V lost 0 bases and J 6 bases, leaving 9 bases between the germline ends. The CDR3 loop is CASSVGGAAEAFF. CDR3 DNA: TGTGCCAGCAGCGTAGGAGGGGCCGCTGAAGCTTTCTTT.

Worth noting for this clone: One junction end disagrees with the germline gene, perhaps due to a read error. The rearrangement uses TRBV7-7 and TRBJ2-5; possibly TRBD1 or TRBD2 for D (5 bases each). Germline V gives CDR1 SSHAT, CDR2 FNYEAQ (reference sequence). The CDR3 runs to 13 residues. This chain's CDR3 is CASSLGTEETQYF. In DNA, the CDR3 is TGTGCTAGCAGCCTTGGGACCGAAGAGACCCAGTACTTC.

V and J are TRBV5-6 and TRBJ2-5, with D perhaps TRBD1 or TRBD2 (6 bases each). CDR1 SGHDT and CDR2 YYEEEE come from the germline V gene. The CDR3 loop spans 14 amino acids. V lost 4 bases and J lost 5, with 15 bases in between. CDR3 sequence (DNA): TGTGCCAGCAGCCCATGGGGGGCGCGGGAGACCCAGTACTTC. The encoded protein is CASSPWGARETQYF.

The V and J genes are TRBV5-5 and TRBJ2-5; D might be TRBD2 (5 bases). Trimming took off 4 bases at V and 5 bases at J, with 21 bases between the two ends. The CDR3 spans 16 residues. CDR1 is SGHKS, CDR2 YYEKEE, per germline (reference sequence). CDR3 bases: TGTGCCAGCAGCCCAAGATGGACCTTCGGCGGGGAGACCCAGTACTTC. It encodes CASSPRWTFGGETQYF.

The CDR3 DNA is TGTGCCAGCAGCTTAATAGCCGGGACAGGGGGCATCGGGGAGCTGTTTTTT. Translating it yields CASSLIAGTGGIGELFF. This chain joins TRBV7-9 and TRBJ2-2; 12 positions agree with TRBD1. CDR3 length equals 17 residues. V shed 2 bases, J shed 7 bases, and the junction held 8 bases outside the gene matches. Germline loops: CDR1 SEHNR, CDR2 FQNEAQ (reference sequence).

The CDR3 reads CASSYDLAGSYEQYF. The DNA for the CDR3 is TGTGCCAGCAGTTACGATCTAGCGGGATCCTACGAGCAGTACTTC. The chain combines TRBV6-6 with TRBJ2-7; 9 nucleotides agree with TRBD2. This CDR3 has 15 amino acids. The germline CDR1 and CDR2 sequences are MNHNY and SVGAGI (reference sequence). After removal of 2 bases from V and 1 base from J, the junction contained 3 bases not matched to a gene.

The V and J genes are TRBV7-3 and TRBJ1-1; 8 nucleotides align to TRBD1. The V segment lost 5 bases and the J segment 8 bases; nucleotides outside the gene matches: 19. This CDR3 spans 17 amino acids. Germline V gives CDR1 SGHTA, CDR2 FQGTGA. Here the CDR3 reads CASSPDPPRAGGMEAFF. The CDR3, as DNA: TGTGCCAGCAGCCCGGACCCCCCCCGGGCAGGGGGCATGGAAGCTTTCTTT.

The gene calls are TRBV5-4 and TRBJ2-1; TRBD1 or TRBD2 may be the D gene (5 bases each). V was shortened by 0 bases and J by 11 bases, with 12 bases between the two germline ends. The V gene's germline CDR1 is SGHNT and CDR2 YYREEE (reference sequence). The CDR3 covers 13 residues. For the CDR3, the DNA is TGTGCCAGCAGCTTGGAATCAGGGAGTAAGCAGTTCTTC. Translated: CASSLESGSKQFF.